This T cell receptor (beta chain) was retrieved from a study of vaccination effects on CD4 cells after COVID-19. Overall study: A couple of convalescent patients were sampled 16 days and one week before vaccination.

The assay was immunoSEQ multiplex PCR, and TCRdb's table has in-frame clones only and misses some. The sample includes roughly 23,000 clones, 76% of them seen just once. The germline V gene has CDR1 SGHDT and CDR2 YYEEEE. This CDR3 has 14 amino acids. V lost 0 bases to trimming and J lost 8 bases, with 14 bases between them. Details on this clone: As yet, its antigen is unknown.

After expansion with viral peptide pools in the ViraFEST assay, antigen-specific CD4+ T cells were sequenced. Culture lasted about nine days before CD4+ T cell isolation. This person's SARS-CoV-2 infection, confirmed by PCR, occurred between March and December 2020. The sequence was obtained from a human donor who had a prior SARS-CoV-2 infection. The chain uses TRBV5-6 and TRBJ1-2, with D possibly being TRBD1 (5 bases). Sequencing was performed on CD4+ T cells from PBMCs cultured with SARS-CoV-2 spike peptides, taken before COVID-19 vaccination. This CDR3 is CASSLALGLRGYTF. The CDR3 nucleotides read TGTGCCAGCAGCTTGGCCCTGGGGCTGAGAGGCTACACCTTC. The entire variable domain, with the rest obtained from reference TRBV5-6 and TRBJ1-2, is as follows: DAGVTQSPTHLIKTRGQQVTLRCSPKSGHDTVSWYQQALGQGPQFIFQYYEEEERQRGNFPDRFSGHQFPNYSSELNVNALLLGDSALYLCASSLALGLRGYTFGSGTRLTVV.